This T cell receptor (beta chain) is drawn from a study of OX40 agonist ivuxolimab in advanced cancers. For the wider study: Ivuxolimab was a fully human IgG2 agonistic monoclonal antibody targeting the costimulatory receptor OX40 (CD134). Intravenous ivuxolimab was administered to patients every 2 weeks at six dose levels: 0.01, 0.1, 0.3, 1.5, 3 and 10 mg/kg. Of the 50 or so patients in dose escalation, 19 had hepatocellular carcinoma, about 15 had melanoma, 9 had renal cell carcinoma and 9 had head and neck cancer. The dose-escalation cohort was 80% to 90% male with a mean age of roughly 60 years, ranging from roughly 20 to 80. Patients were allowed to have had prior anti-PD-1, anti-PD-L1 or anti-CTLA-4 therapy, and around two fifths of the dose-escalation patients had been treated with checkpoint inhibitors. Partial responses occurred in three dose-escalation patients, of whom one had hepatocellular carcinoma and two had cutaneous melanoma. Peripheral TCRbeta sequencing was intended to test whether TCR sequence diversity was altered and clonal T-cell expansion was caused by ivuxolimab. The paper describes the monotherapy dose-escalation part (N of about 47 patients) of the phase I trial of ivuxolimab.

For this clone: The antigen this receptor binds is unknown. No per-base quality is available; no much larger clone lies one base away.

At the junction V is shortened by 3 bases and J by 5 bases, with 16 bases in between. The CDR3 goes from the cysteine to the phenylalanine over 15 residues. Only the CDR3 DNA is retained, 45 bases long and in frame from the first base. CDR1 WSHSY and CDR2 SAAADI were looked up in the germline V gene. Patients with autoimmune disease history or receiving systemic immunosuppression were excluded from the trial. Peripheral blood for TCR sequencing was drawn from every dose cohort at baseline, at cycle 4 day 1 and at cycle 7 day 1. The samples were drawn from a first-in-human, open-label, multicenter phase I dose-escalation trial of ivuxolimab. The trial enrolled adults with locally advanced or metastatic head and neck squamous cell, hepatocellular, melanoma or renal cell carcinoma. Before TCR sequencing, CD4+ T cells and CD8+ T cells from peripheral blood were sorted into separate populations. Genomic DNA was isolated from the sorted cells so that the TCRbeta CDR3 region could be sequenced. The immunoSEQ Assay was used to sequence the TCRbeta CDR3 regions. The source is immuneACCESS, and TCRdb retained only in-frame sequences with V and J called. Part of the clones is not carried over; for the studies checked, unresolved V genes explain less than half of this, and the remainder is unexplained. The sample contains roughly 72,000 clones, roughly 80% of them found a single time. Roughly 5.3% of the sample lies in the top ten.

Overall study results and their limits: The antigen specificity of the peripheral T cells that underwent clonal expansion was not determined. At doses from 0.1 to 3.0 mg/kg, clonal expansion was seen in both CD4+ and CD8+ blood T cells between baseline and week 6. Low levels of normalized T-cell clonal expansion were also seen in some nonresponding patients. In the 0.1-3.0 mg/kg groups, partial responders were among the patients with the lowest normalized peripheral clonal expansion, particularly in CD8+ T cells. After ivuxolimab, expanded clones were on average more numerous among CD8+ T cells than among CD4+ T cells.

The TCR sequence derives from an adult with an advanced solid tumor such as melanoma, head and neck, liver or kidney cancer. The chain uses TRBV10-2 and TRBJ2-5; the D gene assignment is ambiguous. The sequenced sample was CD4+ or CD8+ T cells sorted from blood, obtained in a trial of the OX40 agonist ivuxolimab. The CDR3 reads CASSDSSGGPETQYF. The sequenced DNA is TGCGCCAGCAGTGATAGCAGTGGCGGACCCGAGACCCAGTACTTC.